The 27 T cell receptor beta chains below come from one sample, sequenced in a study of CD8+CD57+ T cells in acquired aplastic anemia. It was patients with CD8+CD57+ cell expansion by flow cytometry who were chosen for sequencing. Genomic DNA constituted the template upon which TCR beta VDJ and CDR3 profiling was performed. TCRdb independently ran MiXCR on the reads; one entry per CDR3 protein. The table lists roughly 160,000 distinct CDR3 sequences, around 48% of them singletons. Sequencing input: sorted CD4+, CD8+, or CD8+CD57+ T cells (not recorded which) from PBMCs. All receptors derive from a human donor with aplastic anemia.

V and J are TRBV3-1 and TRBJ1-6; perhaps TRBD1 as D (5 bases). Germline CDR1 and CDR2: LGHDT and YNNKEL (reference sequence). V was shortened by 4 bases and J by 8 bases, with 12 bases between the two germline ends. The CDR3 totals 14 residues. CDR3 sequence: CASSRGGADSPLHF. CDR3 nucleotides: TGTGCCAGCAGCCGAGGAGGGGCTGATTCACCCCTCCACTTT.

This clonotype was detected many times. The chain uses TRBV2 and TRBJ1-1; D not resolved. V was clipped by 1 base and J by 7 bases, with 7 bases between them. The CDR3 has 12 amino acids. CDR1 is SNHLY, CDR2 FYNNEI, per germline. The CDR3 DNA is TGTGCCAGCAGTGAAGAGGCAGTTGAAGCTTTCTTT. It codes for CASSEEAVEAFF.

The rearrangement links TRBV5-4 to TRBJ2-3; 7 bases map to TRBD1. The CDR3 extends over 15 amino acids. The junction had 8 bases not matched to a gene; V was cut back by 5 bases and J by 2 bases. CDR1 and CDR2 (germline): SGHNT, YYREEE (reference sequence). The CDR3 bases are TGTGCCAGCAGTAAACCCGGGACAGTCACAGATACGCAGTATTTT. Translating gives CASSKPGTVTDTQYF.

V usage is TRBV7-2 and J usage is TRBJ1-2; a weak D match, TRBD1 (5 bases). The CDR3 extends over 13 amino acids. V lost 5 bases, J lost 4 bases, and 11 bases lay in between. Germline-derived CDR1 and CDR2 are SGHTA and FQGNSA. In DNA, the CDR3 is TGTGCCAGCAGCAAGACAGCGCCCTATGGCTACACCTTC. Its protein is CASSKTAPYGYTF.

There are many counts of this clonotype. V is TRBV5-4 and J is TRBJ2-2; perhaps TRBD2 as D (6 bases). This CDR3 comprises 16 residues. Deletions cut 0 bases from V and 6 bases from J, with 15 bases between. Germline V gene sequence: CDR1 SGHNT, CDR2 YYREEE (reference sequence). The CDR3 loop is CASSLAGSGGAGELFF. CDR3 sequence (DNA): TGTGCCAGCAGCTTGGCCGGTTCAGGAGGGGCCGGGGAGCTGTTTTTT.

The V gene is TRBV6-5, the J gene TRBJ2-1; 7 nucleotides line up with TRBD1. Germline V CDR1 and CDR2: MNHEY, SVGAGI. With V trimmed by 0 bases and J by 1 base, 9 bases remained unmatched. The CDR3 extends over 18 amino acids. CDR3 bases: TGTGCCAGCAGTTACTCCGCCCCACCGGGACAGTCCTACAATGAGCAGTTCTTC. This translates into CASSYSAPPGQSYNEQFF.

This clonotype was observed many times. The gene calls are TRBV4-3 and TRBJ2-7, with D unresolved. Germline V gene lookup returns CDR1 LGHNA and CDR2 YSLEER. Trimming cost V 0 bases and J 0 bases, with 9 bases left between them. The CDR3 runs 15 residues. The CDR3 DNA is TGCGCCAGCAGCCAAGAAGTCGGATACTCCTACGAGCAGTACTTC. It encodes CASSQEVGYSYEQYF.

The V and J genes are TRBV24-1 and TRBJ2-3; D is uncertain. The CDR3 has 12 residues. Per the germline V gene, CDR1 is KGHDR and CDR2 is SFDVKD. Deletions cut 6 bases from V and 4 bases from J, with 7 bases between. CDR3 DNA: TGTGCCACCAGTTTATCCGCAGATACGCAGTATTTT. Translation gives CATSLSADTQYF.

Notes on this clonotype: The junction differs from germline at one of its ends, possibly a read error. The V and J genes are TRBV9 and TRBJ1-2; D is possibly TRBD1 (6 bases). This CDR3 region has 12 residues. The germline V gene encodes CDR1 SGDLS and CDR2 YYNGEE. The CDR3 bases are TGTGCCAGTGGCGGGCGCAGCGGGGGCTACGCCTTC. Its translation is CASGGRSGGYAF. Variable domain in full (rest from reference TRBV9 and TRBJ1-2): DSGVTQTPKHLITATGQRVTLRCSPRSGDLSVYWYQQSLDQGLQFLIQYYNGEERAKGNILERFSAQQFPDLHSELNLSSLELGDSALYFCASGGRSGGYAFGSGTRLTVV.

This clonotype was found many times. The rearrangement links TRBV2 to TRBJ2-7; possibly TRBD1 or TRBD2 for D (5 bases each). CDR3 size: 14 residues. Germline assignment: CDR1 SNHLY and CDR2 FYNNEI. V lost 5 bases, J lost 2 bases, and 13 bases lay in between. The CDR3 bases are TGTGCCAGCAGTCCCCGGGACGGCCCCTACGAGCAGTACTTC. Residues: CASSPRDGPYEQYF.

The chain recombines TRBV28 with TRBJ1-1, with 10 positions matching TRBD1. The CDR3 covers 15 residues. The junction had 8 bases not matched to a gene; V was cut back by 7 bases and J by 3 bases. CDR1 MDHEN and CDR2 SYDVKM come from the germline V gene. CDR3 protein: CASTWTGGRDTEAFF. CDR3 coding DNA: TGTGCCAGCACTTGGACAGGGGGAAGGGACACTGAAGCTTTCTTT.

The rearrangement joins TRBV6-2 or TRBV6-3 to TRBJ2-3; 15 positions match TRBD2. The CDR3 is 15 amino acids. The V gene's germline CDR1 is MNHEY and CDR2 SVGEGT. Germline trimming cut 7 bases from V and 11 bases from J; bases unmatched to any gene: 10. CDR3 DNA sequence: TGTGCCAGCATCGGACTAGCGGGAGGGCAGGATGAGCAGTATTTT. As protein: CASIGLAGGQDEQYF.

This clonotype turned up a few times. This chain links TRBV7-8 with TRBJ1-5; D not resolved. The germline V gene has CDR1 SGHVS and CDR2 FQNEAQ. The CDR3 covers 14 residues. Trimming shortened V by 0 bases and J by 6 bases, and 9 bases separated the two germline ends. The CDR3 spells CASSLAGFGQPQHF. CDR3 DNA: TGTGCCAGCAGCTTAGCGGGATTCGGTCAGCCCCAGCATTTT.

This sequence joins TRBV19 and TRBJ2-1; 11 bases match TRBD2. Germline CDR1 and CDR2: LNHDA and SQIVND (reference sequence). V shed 5 bases and J 11 bases; nucleotides not matched to a gene: 17. CDR3 length: 17 amino acids. This CDR3 reads CASSPDLGLAAMPQQFF. For the CDR3, the DNA is TGTGCCAGTAGTCCTGACTTGGGACTAGCGGCTATGCCCCAGCAGTTCTTC. The full variable domain, its missing parts supplied by reference TRBV19 and TRBJ2-1, is DGGITQSPKYLFRKEGQNVTLSCEQNLNHDAMYWYRQDPGQGLRLIYYSQIVNDFQKGDIAEGYSVSREKKESFPLTVTSAQKNPTAFYLCASSPDLGLAAMPQQFFGPGTRLTVL.

The V and J genes are TRBV20-1 and TRBJ2-7, with D perhaps matching TRBD1 or TRBD2 (5 bases each). The CDR3 is 12 amino acids. The ends were cut back, 7 bases at V and 9 bases at J, with 19 bases in the middle. From germline, CDR1 is DFQATT and CDR2 SNEGSKA (reference sequence). CDR3 residues: CSGVGTAPGQYF. The CDR3 coding sequence is TGCAGTGGGGTCGGGACGGCCCCCGGGCAGTACTTC.

This clonotype showed up many times. Here the CDR3 reads CASSFTGGGDGELFF. The CDR3 DNA is TGTGCCAGCAGCTTTACCGGCGGGGGGGACGGGGAGCTGTTTTTT. The J gene is TRBJ2-2, the V gene TRBV7-8; 9 nucleotides agree with TRBD2. The CDR3 has 15 residues. Germline CDR1 reads SGHVS; CDR2 reads FQNEAQ. V was pared by 3 bases and J by 7 bases, with 6 bases of the junction left unmatched. Together with reference TRBV7-8 and TRBJ2-2, the CDR3 gives the full variable domain: GAGVSQSPRYKVAKRGQDVALRCDPISGHVSLFWYQQALGQGPEFLTYFQNEAQLDKSGLPSDRFFAERPEGSVSTLKIQRTQQEDSAVYLCASSFTGGGDGELFFGEGSRLTVL.

This chain connects TRBV7-9 to TRBJ2-7; TRBD2 might be the D (6 bases). This CDR3 comprises 14 residues. Trimming removed 5 bases at V and 5 bases at J, with 16 bases between. Germline V gene data show CDR1 as SEHNR and CDR2 as FQNEAQ (reference sequence). The DNA of the CDR3 is TGTGCCAGCAGCCCCCCGGCGGGAAAAGACGAGCAGTACTTC. Its protein is CASSPPAGKDEQYF.

The chain uses TRBV20-1 and TRBJ1-2; TRBD1 is a possible D gene (5 bases). This CDR3 has 15 amino acids. Germline loops: CDR1 DFQATT, CDR2 SNEGSKA (reference sequence). V lost 3 bases and J 4 bases, leaving 18 bases between the germline ends. CDR3 in DNA: TGCAGTGCTAGGACTGTGGGGGGGGAACCCTATGGCTACACCTTC. It codes for CSARTVGGEPYGYTF.

The chain combines TRBV7-2 with TRBJ2-7; no reliable D call. This CDR3 has 13 residues. CDR1 is SGHTA, CDR2 FQGNSA, per germline. V lost 5 bases and J 3 bases, leaving 11 bases between the germline ends. The CDR3: CASSPQVNYEQYF. Here the CDR3 DNA reads TGTGCCAGCAGCCCCCAGGTTAACTACGAGCAGTACTTC.

This chain joins TRBV5-1 and TRBJ1-2; D unclear. The V gene's germline CDR1 is SGHRS and CDR2 YFSETQ. This CDR3 is 15 amino acids long. Between the trimmed V and J ends, which lost 0 bases and 4 bases, there was a span of 13 bases. CDR3 sequence reads: CASSLGTEWSYGYTF. The DNA for the CDR3 is TGCGCCAGCAGCTTGGGAACGGAGTGGAGCTATGGCTACACCTTC.

The chain recombines TRBV9 with TRBJ2-2; D unresolved. This CDR3 is 12 amino acids long. Germline-derived CDR1 and CDR2 are SGDLS and YYNGEE. V dropped 0 bases and J dropped 6 bases, with 3 bases sitting between them. The CDR3 nucleotides are TGTGCCAGCAGCGTAGGCTCCGGGGAGCTGTTTTTT. It encodes CASSVGSGELFF.

This clonotype was seen repeatedly, ten times or more. V is TRBV6-5 and J is TRBJ2-7; 8 bases are a match to TRBD2. This CDR3 spans 14 amino acids. V shed 7 bases, J shed 1 base, and the junction held 6 bases outside the gene matches. Germline CDR1 MNHEY, CDR2 SVGAGI. The CDR3 DNA sequence: TGTGCCAGCACAGCGGGAGACCCGTCCTACGAGCAGTACTTC. Protein product: CASTAGDPSYEQYF.

The table lists this clonotype with many counts. The CDR3 protein is CASSLLEGQLMNTEAFF. In nucleotides, the CDR3 is TGTGCCAGCAGCTTACTCGAGGGACAGCTGATGAACACTGAAGCTTTCTTT. The chain combines TRBV7-8 with TRBJ1-1, with 7 bases fitting TRBD1. Germline CDR1 and CDR2: SGHVS and FQNEAQ. J gave up 0 bases and V 2 bases, and 9 bases lay outside the gene matches. CDR3 length: 17 amino acids.

Many counts were recorded for this clonotype. This rearrangement joins TRBV20-1 to TRBJ2-1, with D possibly TRBD2 on 6 matching bases. CDR1 and CDR2 from the germline V gene are DFQATT and SNEGSKA (reference sequence). Trimming pared 0 bases from V and 2 bases from J, leaving 17 bases between. CDR3 length: 17 amino acids. CDR3 nucleotide sequence: TGCAGTGCTAGAGACGTAGGAGGGAGGCAAACCTACAATGAGCAGTTCTTC. Its translation: CSARDVGGRQTYNEQFF.

This clonotype was seen at least ten times. CDR3 sequence reads: CATSDAGTANTEAFF. The CDR3 bases are TGTGCCACCAGTGATGCCGGGACGGCGAACACTGAAGCTTTCTTT. This chain links TRBV24-1 with TRBJ1-1; tentative D call: TRBD1 (5 bases). CDR3 size: 15 residues. CDR1 is KGHDR and CDR2 is SFDVKD in the germline V gene. Trimming stripped 3 bases from V and 1 base from J, with 11 bases between.

To note about this clonotype: One end of the junction fails to match germline, which may point to a read error. The V gene is TRBV9, the J gene TRBJ2-3, with D maybe TRBD2 (5 bases). Per germline, CDR1 SGDLS and CDR2 YYNGEE. CDR3 length: 12 amino acids. DNA for the CDR3: TGTGCCGGCAGCGGAGGTGGGGATACGCAGTATTTT. Residues: CAGSGGGDTQYF.

This clonotype was counted at least ten times. This chain uses TRBV7-3 with TRBJ2-5; D is ambiguous. Trimming removed 4 bases from V and 7 bases from J, with 10 bases in between. This CDR3 comprises 12 residues. The germline CDR1 and CDR2 sequences are SGHTA and FQGTGA. CDR3 DNA sequence: TGTGCCAGCAGCTCGCCAAGTGGGACCCAGTACTTC. This gives the protein CASSSPSGTQYF.